The 21 T cell receptor beta chains given below trace back to one sample, sequenced in a study of T cell responses to AZD1222 COVID-19 vaccine. Assay used: immunoSEQ multiplex PCR; TCRdb lists only in-frame clones, some missing. The sample contains 100,000 to 150,000 clones, about nine tenths of which appear only once. Sequences were derived from peripheral blood, sampled on day 0 of AZD1222 vaccination. The receptor source for this set is an adult in good health.

The gene calls are TRBV18 and TRBJ2-2, with TRBD1 matching over 9 bases. Trimming removed 3 bases from V and 2 bases from J; junction bases left unmatched: 7. CDR1 KGHSH and CDR2 LQKENI come from the germline V gene. CDR3 length: 17 residues. CDR3: CASSPDGTGSNTGELFF. The CDR3 region has the DNA TGTGCCAGCTCACCCGACGGGACAGGGTCAAACACCGGGGAGCTGTTTTTT.

The CDR3 DNA reads TGTGCCAGCGGTTCCGCTCAGGGGGTCTATGGCTACACCTTC. This translates into CASGSAQGVYGYTF. The chain uses TRBV28 and TRBJ1-2; 7 nucleotides align to TRBD1. Trimming took 8 bases from V and 4 from J; bases not matched to a gene: 10. Germline CDR1 reads MDHEN; CDR2 reads SYDVKM. The CDR3 runs 14 residues.

This clone appeared once. V usage is TRBV5-6 and J usage is TRBJ2-1; possible D gene TRBD1, 6 bases. V lost 1 base and J 8 bases, leaving 7 bases between the germline ends. The CDR3 has 12 residues. CDR1 SGHDT and CDR2 YYEEEE come from the germline V gene. DNA of the CDR3: TGTGCCAGCAGCTTGCAGGGGCATGAGCAGTTCTTC. The encoded protein is CASSLQGHEQFF.

The chain couples TRBV30 to TRBJ1-3; D might be TRBD1 (6 bases). The V end lost 4 bases, the J end lost 0 bases, and 10 bases lay between the germline ends. From germline, CDR1 is GTSNPN and CDR2 SVGIG (reference sequence). This CDR3 is 14 amino acids long. CDR3 loop: CAWKTGSSGNTIYF. In DNA, the CDR3 is TGTGCCTGGAAGACAGGTAGCTCTGGAAACACCATATATTTT.

The CDR3: CASSLEQGREAFF. CDR3 in DNA: TGCGCCAGCAGCTTGGAGCAGGGGAGGGAAGCTTTCTTT. The chain combines TRBV5-1 with TRBJ1-1, with a weak D call TRBD1 (6 bases). V lost 0 bases to trimming and J lost 8 bases, with 11 bases between them. The length of the CDR3 is 13 residues. The germline gives CDR1 SGHRS, CDR2 YFSETQ. The variable domain in full, with the rest retrieved from reference TRBV5-1 and TRBJ1-1, is KAGVTQTPRYLIKTRGQQVTLSCSPISGHRSVSWYQQTPGQGLQFLFEYFSETQRNKGNFPGRFSGRQFSNSRSEMNVSTLELGDSALYLCASSLEQGREAFFGQGTRLTVV.

The count of this clone is one. The CDR3 reads CASSIVAGYDTEAFF. CDR3 in DNA: TGTGCCAGTAGTATCGTTGCGGGCTACGACACTGAAGCTTTCTTT. The chain links TRBV19 to TRBJ1-1, with unresolved D. This CDR3 is built from 15 residues. Trimming shortened V by 3 bases and J by 3 bases, and 14 bases separated the two germline ends. The germline CDR1 and CDR2 sequences are LNHDA and SQIVND (reference sequence).

The chain carries TRBV14 and TRBJ1-1; D ambiguous. Trimming took off 3 bases at V and 2 bases at J, with 19 bases between the two ends. Germline V gives CDR1 SGHDN, CDR2 FVKESK. There are 17 residues in the CDR3. CDR3: CASSHGLVQLGNTEAFF. DNA for the CDR3: TGTGCCAGCAGCCATGGATTGGTTCAGTTAGGAAACACTGAAGCTTTCTTT.

The chain is built from TRBV19 and TRBJ1-5, with 8 positions matching TRBD1. V was pared by 7 bases and J by 3 bases, with 2 bases of the junction left unmatched. The length of the CDR3 is 13 residues. CDR1 is LNHDA and CDR2 is SQIVND in the germline V gene (reference sequence). CDR3 amino acids: CASTGQDNQPQHF. In nucleotides, the CDR3 is TGTGCCAGTACGGGACAGGACAATCAGCCCCAGCATTTT.

In this sample, this clone turned up once. The CDR3 sequence: CASSARQGPTDTQYF. The DNA of the CDR3 is TGTGCCAGCTCAGCCCGACAGGGACCCACAGATACGCAGTATTTT. The V call is TRBV18, the J call TRBJ2-3; 7 bases align to TRBD1. This CDR3 comprises 15 residues. Trimming cost V 5 bases and J 2 bases; bases outside gene matches: 7. Germline V CDR1 and CDR2: KGHSH, LQKENI.

Here the CDR3 reads CASSLISGGTEAFF. The CDR3 coding sequence is TGCGCCAGCAGCTTGATCAGTGGGGGCACTGAAGCTTTCTTT. The chain links TRBV5-1 to TRBJ1-1; tentative D call: TRBD1 (5 bases). V was shortened by 1 base and J by 4 bases, with 11 bases between the two germline ends. The CDR3 sequence is 14 residues long. Germline V lookup: CDR1 SGHRS, CDR2 YFSETQ.

A single count supports this clone. The chain employs TRBV5-1 and TRBJ1-2; weak D call: TRBD1 (5 bases). Germline V gene sequence: CDR1 SGHRS, CDR2 YFSETQ. The CDR3 spans 15 residues. V was trimmed by 7 bases and J by 1 base, leaving 17 bases between them. The CDR3 nucleotides read TGCGCCAGCTCCGGGGGAGGGACTTTTAACTATGGCTACACCTTC. This translates into CASSGGGTFNYGYTF. The whole variable domain, remainder taken from reference TRBV5-1 and TRBJ1-2, is KAGVTQTPRYLIKTRGQQVTLSCSPISGHRSVSWYQQTPGQGLQFLFEYFSETQRNKGNFPGRFSGRQFSNSRSEMNVSTLELGDSALYLCASSGGGTFNYGYTFGSGTRLTVV.

DNA for the CDR3: TGTGCCAGCAGCGTAGCTGGCGCGGGGACGAACACCGGGGAGCTGTTTTTT. This translates into CASSVAGAGTNTGELFF. The rearrangement uses TRBV9 and TRBJ2-2; TRBD2 might be the D (6 bases). The CDR3 length is 17 residues. Germline CDR1 is SGDLS and CDR2 is YYNGEE. The V end was cut by 0 bases, the J end by 0 bases, with 12 bases between.

This rearrangement joins TRBV9 to TRBJ2-3; the match to TRBD2 covers 10 bases. The germline V gene has CDR1 SGDLS and CDR2 YYNGEE. After removal of 7 bases from V and 5 bases from J, the junction contained 13 bases not matched to a gene. This CDR3 has 16 amino acids. The CDR3: CASSGMSGGALDTQYF. The CDR3 nucleotides are TGTGCCAGCTCCGGTATGAGCGGGGGGGCCTTAGATACGCAGTATTTT.

The rearrangement joins TRBV15 to TRBJ1-1, with D unresolved. This CDR3 has 15 amino acids. The ends were cut back, 5 bases at V and 0 bases at J, with 13 bases in the middle. Germline V gene lookup returns CDR1 LNHNV and CDR2 YYDKDF (reference sequence). The CDR3 DNA follows: TGTGCCACCAGCCCTACGGAGAACATGAACACTGAAGCTTTCTTT. This encodes CATSPTENMNTEAFF.

CDR3 sequence: CAISPQRGGASDNEQFF. CDR3 nucleotides: TGTGCCATCAGCCCACAGCGCGGGGGGGCCTCTGACAATGAGCAGTTCTTC. This chain links TRBV10-3 with TRBJ2-1; 9 bases map to TRBD2. The CDR3 totals 17 residues. Germline V gene lookup returns CDR1 ENHRY and CDR2 SYGVKD. The junction had 14 bases not matched to a gene; V was cut back by 6 bases and J by 5 bases.

This clone was counted between two and nine times. This chain links TRBV5-1 with TRBJ1-1; D ambiguous. Germline V lookup: CDR1 SGHRS, CDR2 YFSETQ. The CDR3 is 14 amino acids. Trimming left V 2 bases short and J 2 bases short, with 10 bases between. The chain's CDR3 is CASSFFPQNTEAFF. CDR3 coding DNA: TGCGCCAGCAGCTTTTTTCCCCAAAACACTGAAGCTTTCTTT.

The chain employs TRBV7-9 and TRBJ1-4, with D unclear. The CDR3 runs to 15 residues. Germline V gene lookup returns CDR1 SEHNR and CDR2 FQNEAQ (reference sequence). V dropped 0 bases and J dropped 5 bases, with 10 bases sitting between them. The CDR3 bases are TGTGCCAGCAGCTTAGCCGGGTTCGAGAATGAAAAACTGTTTTTT. It is translated as CASSLAGFENEKLFF.

The rearrangement uses TRBV28 and TRBJ2-1; the match to TRBD1 covers 7 bases. The length of the CDR3 is 15 residues. J lost 4 bases, V lost 4 bases, and 7 bases had no gene match. Per germline, CDR1 MDHEN and CDR2 SYDVKM. CDR3 sequence: CASSSGQLSYNEQFF. CDR3 bases: TGTGCCAGCAGTTCGGGACAGCTCTCTTACAATGAGCAGTTCTTC.

The rearrangement uses TRBV6-5 and TRBJ2-5; no clear D. The CDR3 spans 12 residues. CDR1 and CDR2 (germline): MNHEY, SVGAGI. The V and J ends lost 6 bases and 5 bases respectively, with 10 bases between them. The CDR3 nucleotides read TGTGCCAGCAGCCCCCTCCCCGAGACCCAGTACTTC. This codes for CASSPLPETQYF.

V and J are TRBV19 and TRBJ1-4, with D unclear. V lost 7 bases and J 0 bases, leaving 6 bases between the germline ends. From germline, CDR1 is LNHDA and CDR2 SQIVND (reference sequence). The CDR3 length is 13 residues. Here the CDR3 DNA reads TGTGCCAGTACTCCTACAACTAATGAAAAACTGTTTTTT. Its protein product is CASTPTTNEKLFF.

This clone was recorded once. This chain uses TRBV7-2 with TRBJ2-1, with D tentatively TRBD1 (5 bases). V was pared by 6 bases and J by 4 bases, with 13 bases between. The CDR3 is 14 amino acids. CDR1 is SGHTA and CDR2 is FQGNSA in the germline V gene. The CDR3 DNA reads TGTGCCAGCAGGGGGCAGGATTCTTACAATGAGCAGTTCTTC. Translated: CASRGQDSYNEQFF. The whole variable domain, filled in from reference TRBV7-2 and TRBJ2-1, reads GAGVSQSPSNKVTEKGKDVELRCDPISGHTALYWYRQSLGQGLEFLIYFQGNSAPDKSGLPSDRFSAERTGGSVSTLTIQRTQQEDSAVYLCASRGQDSYNEQFFGPGTRLTVL.